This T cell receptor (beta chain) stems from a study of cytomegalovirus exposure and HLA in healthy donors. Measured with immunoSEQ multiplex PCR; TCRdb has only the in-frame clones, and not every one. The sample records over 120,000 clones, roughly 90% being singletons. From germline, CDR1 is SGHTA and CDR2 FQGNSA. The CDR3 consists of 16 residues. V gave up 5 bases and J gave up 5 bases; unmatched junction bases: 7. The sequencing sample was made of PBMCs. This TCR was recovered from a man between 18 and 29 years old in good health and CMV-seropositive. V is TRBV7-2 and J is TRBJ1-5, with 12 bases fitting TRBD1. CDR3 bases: TGTGCCAGCAGCACGGGGACAGGGGGCACGGATCAGCCCCAGCATTTT. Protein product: CASSTGTGGTDQPQHF.